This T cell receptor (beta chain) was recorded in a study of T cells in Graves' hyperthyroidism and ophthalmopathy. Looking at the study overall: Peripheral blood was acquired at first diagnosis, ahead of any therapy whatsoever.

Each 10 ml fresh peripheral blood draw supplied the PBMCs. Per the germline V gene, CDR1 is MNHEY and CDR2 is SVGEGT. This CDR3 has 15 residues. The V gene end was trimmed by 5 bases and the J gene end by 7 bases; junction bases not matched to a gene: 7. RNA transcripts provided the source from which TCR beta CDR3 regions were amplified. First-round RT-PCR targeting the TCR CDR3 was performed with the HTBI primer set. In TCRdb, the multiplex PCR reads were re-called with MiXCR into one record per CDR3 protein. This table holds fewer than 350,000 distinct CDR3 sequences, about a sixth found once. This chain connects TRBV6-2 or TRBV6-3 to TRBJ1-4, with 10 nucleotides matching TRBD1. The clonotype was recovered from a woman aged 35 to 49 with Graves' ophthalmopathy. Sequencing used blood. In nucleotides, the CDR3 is TGTGCCAGCAGTGAGGGGACAGGGGCGGCTGAAAAACTGTTTTTT. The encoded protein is CASSEGTGAAEKLFF.